The next 21 T cell receptor beta chains were all read from a single sample in a study of CD8 T cells in ankylosing spondylitis. Each CDR3 protein is one row after TCRdb ran MiXCR on the 5' RACE reads. The table has hundreds of thousands of distinct CDR3 sequences, roughly 32% seen once. Sequencing was done on a sample of blood, either unsorted or a sorted T cell fraction (not recorded which). These receptors all stem from a male donor with ankylosing spondylitis or in good health (not recorded which).

This clonotype has just a few counts. The chain employs TRBV20-1 and TRBJ1-1; D gene uncertain. The CDR3 has 13 residues. The V gene's germline CDR1 is DFQATT and CDR2 SNEGSKA (reference sequence). Between the trimmed V and J ends, which lost 2 bases and 6 bases, there was a span of 13 bases. The CDR3 DNA follows: TGCAGTGCTAGAAGTGGCCTCGACTCTGAAGCTTTCTTT. This codes for CSARSGLDSEAFF.

The rearrangement uses TRBV7-9 and TRBJ2-7; D is unclear. Germline V gene lookup returns CDR1 SEHNR and CDR2 FQNEAQ (reference sequence). The V and J ends lost 5 bases and 5 bases respectively, with 13 bases between them. The CDR3 has 13 residues. The CDR3 DNA follows: TGTGCCAGCAGCCCTTCCGGATCTGACGAGCAGTACTTC. This codes for CASSPSGSDEQYF.

The chain recombines TRBV24-1 with TRBJ2-7; 9 bases are shared with TRBD2. Germline V CDR1 and CDR2: KGHDR, SFDVKD. Losses at the gene ends were 5 bases for V and 3 bases for J; bases not matched to a gene: 7. This CDR3 contains 15 residues. The CDR3: CATSAQRGAYYEQYF. The CDR3, as DNA: TGTGCCACCAGTGCCCAGCGGGGGGCTTACTACGAGCAGTACTTC.

The chain employs TRBV12-3 or TRBV12-4 and TRBJ2-7; 7 positions agree with TRBD2. V lost 11 bases and J lost 4; bases outside the gene matches: 11. CDR3 length: 13 amino acids. In DNA, the CDR3 is TGTGCCGGGAGGGGAGGGGCCCTTTACGAGCAGTACTTC. Translating gives CAGRGGALYEQYF.

The chain combines TRBV20-1 with TRBJ1-6, with D unresolved. V was cut by 4 bases and J by 3 bases, with 16 bases left in between. The CDR3 covers 16 residues. Germline V lookup: CDR1 DFQATT, CDR2 SNEGSKA (reference sequence). CDR3 coding DNA: TGCAGTGCTACCCCGGGGAGGCTCAGCTATAATTCACCCCTCCACTTT. Protein product: CSATPGRLSYNSPLHF.

This clonotype showed up many times. This sequence joins TRBV20-1 and TRBJ1-2, with D uncertain. Germline V gene lookup returns CDR1 DFQATT and CDR2 SNEGSKA (reference sequence). This CDR3 has 12 residues. V shed 6 bases and J shed 0 bases, with 8 bases lying between them. The CDR3 DNA is TGCAGTGCCGAGCCCCCTAACTATGGCTACACCTTC. Protein sequence: CSAEPPNYGYTF.

The rearrangement links TRBV10-3 to TRBJ2-3; the D gene is possibly TRBD2 (5 bases). The CDR3 sequence is 13 residues long. V was shortened by 4 bases and J by 4 bases, with 9 bases between the two germline ends. Germline V CDR1 and CDR2: ENHRY, SYGVKD. DNA of the CDR3: TGTGCCATCAGTGTTGAGGGTGCAGATACGCAGTATTTT. It yields the protein CAISVEGADTQYF.

The J gene is TRBJ2-6, the V gene TRBV20-1; the match to TRBD1 covers 8 bases. V shed 3 bases, J shed 2 bases, and the junction held 6 bases outside the gene matches. CDR3 length: 16 amino acids. Germline CDR1 DFQATT, CDR2 SNEGSKA (reference sequence). In nucleotides, the CDR3 is TGCAGTGCTAGGAGCAGGGGGCGAACTGGGGCCAACGTCCTGACTTTC. This codes for CSARSRGRTGANVLTF.

The chain carries TRBV18 and TRBJ2-7; TRBD2 agrees at 10 bases. The CDR3 is made up of 14 amino acids. Germline values: CDR1 KGHSH, CDR2 LQKENI. J lost 7 bases, V lost 8 bases, and 11 bases had no gene match. The CDR3 sequence: CASTQAGGPREQYF. The CDR3 coding sequence is TGTGCCAGCACACAAGCGGGGGGGCCCCGTGAGCAGTACTTC.

The V and J genes are TRBV5-5 and TRBJ2-7, with 8 bases identical to TRBD1. CDR1 and CDR2 from the germline V gene are SGHKS and YYEKEE (reference sequence). Losses at the gene ends were 3 bases for V and 3 bases for J; bases not matched to a gene: 14. The CDR3 sequence is 17 residues long. The CDR3 here is CASSSTKTGVLIYEQYF. The CDR3 DNA sequence: TGTGCCAGCAGCTCAACTAAGACAGGGGTCCTCATCTACGAGCAGTACTTC. The complete variable domain, with remaining parts taken from reference TRBV5-5 and TRBJ2-7, reads DAGVTQSPTHLIKTRGQQVTLRCSPISGHKSVSWYQQVLGQGPQFIFQYYEKEERGRGNFPDRFSARQFPNYSSELNVNALLLGDSALYLCASSSTKTGVLIYEQYFGPGTRLTVT.

A single count supports this clonotype. The junction departs from germline at one end; a sequencing error may be responsible. V and J are TRBV7-2 and TRBJ2-7, with 8 bases identical to TRBD1. This CDR3 is built from 15 residues. In germline, CDR1 is SGHTA, CDR2 FQGNSA. DNA of the CDR3: TGTGCCAGCAGCCTAGCAGGGGGCGCGTCTTACGAGCAGTACTTC. As protein: CASSLAGGASYEQYF.

The V and J genes are TRBV6-2 or TRBV6-3 and TRBJ2-1; 13 bases align to TRBD2. The germline gives CDR1 MNHEY, CDR2 SVGEGT. CDR3 size: 20 residues. After removal of 0 bases from V and 7 bases from J, the junction contained 15 bases not matched to a gene. In nucleotides, the CDR3 is TGTGCCAGCAGTTACTCGATGGTAGCCGGACTAGCGGGGGTCCCGAATGAGCAGTTCTTC. Protein sequence: CASSYSMVAGLAGVPNEQFF.

The chain recombines TRBV20-1 with TRBJ1-6, with D hard to call. V was trimmed by 3 bases and J by 5 bases, leaving 8 bases between them. The germline V gene has CDR1 DFQATT and CDR2 SNEGSKA (reference sequence). The CDR3 has 13 amino acids. This chain's CDR3 is CSARDGDNSPLHF. CDR3 bases: TGCAGTGCTAGGGATGGAGATAATTCACCCCTCCACTTT.

The genes are TRBV12-3 or TRBV12-4 and TRBJ2-3; D may be TRBD1 (6 bases). Trimming left V 5 bases short and J 6 bases short, with 15 bases between. The CDR3 has 14 amino acids. CDR3 sequence (DNA): TGTGCCAGCAGTATTAAGAGGACAGCCGATACGCAGTATTTT. This translates into CASSIKRTADTQYF.

The CDR3 here is CSAMRGIGRETQYF. The CDR3 coding sequence is TGCAGCGCCATGCGGGGCATAGGAAGGGAGACCCAGTACTTC. The chain is built from TRBV29-1 and TRBJ2-5; TRBD2 is a possible D gene (6 bases). The germline V and J ends were trimmed by 7 bases and 5 bases, with 20 bases remaining between them. The CDR3 consists of 14 residues. Germline V gives CDR1 SQVTM, CDR2 ANQGSEA.

This clonotype came up a few times. The CDR3 loop reads CSARVVYEQYF. The CDR3 region has the DNA TGCAGTGCGCGGGTAGTCTACGAGCAGTACTTC. The J gene is TRBJ2-7, the V gene TRBV20-1; possibly TRBD2 for D (5 bases). Germline CDR1 and CDR2: DFQATT and SNEGSKA (reference sequence). The CDR3 is made up of 11 amino acids. Trimming pared 6 bases from V and 3 bases from J, leaving 9 bases between.

The chain links TRBV7-9 to TRBJ2-5, with TRBD2 identical over 9 bases. The CDR3 contains 15 residues. CDR1 is SEHNR, CDR2 FQNEAQ, per germline (reference sequence). Trimming at V came to 1 base and at J to 2 bases, leaving 2 bases not matched to a gene. CDR3 DNA sequence: TGTGCCAGCAGCTTAGTTGGACTAGCGCAAGAGACCCAGTACTTC. Its protein product is CASSLVGLAQETQYF.

The V gene is TRBV4-1, the J gene TRBJ1-2; no clear D. Germline CDR1 is MGHRA and CDR2 is YSYEKL. V was pared by 1 base and J by 8 bases, with 14 bases between. The CDR3 runs to 14 residues. The CDR3 protein is CASSQVTLIGGYTF. In DNA form, the CDR3 reads TGCGCCAGCAGCCAAGTGACACTCATCGGGGGCTACACCTTC.

This clonotype has just a few counts. The chain uses TRBV15 and TRBJ2-1; TRBD2 might be the D (6 bases). Germline V gives CDR1 LNHNV, CDR2 YYDKDF (reference sequence). Trimming took 5 bases from V and 4 from J, leaving 15 bases between them. There are 15 residues in the CDR3. Written as DNA, the CDR3 is TGTGCCACCAGCGGGAGACTAGTGGGATACAATGAGCAGTTCTTC. It specifies CATSGRLVGYNEQFF.

This clonotype appeared a few times. This sequence joins TRBV20-1 and TRBJ2-7; tentatively, D is TRBD1 (5 bases). From germline, CDR1 is DFQATT and CDR2 SNEGSKA (reference sequence). This CDR3 comprises 14 residues. V lost 6 bases and J lost 0, with 15 bases in between. The CDR3 region is CSATKVGPSYEQYF. CDR3 coding DNA: TGCAGTGCCACCAAAGTGGGGCCCTCCTACGAGCAGTACTTC.

The J gene is TRBJ1-1, the V gene TRBV12-3 or TRBV12-4; tentatively, D is TRBD1 (5 bases). Trimming removed 6 bases from V and 8 bases from J, with 7 bases in between. CDR3 size: 10 residues. The CDR3, as DNA: TGTGCCAGCAGGGGACCCGAAGCTTTCTTT. Its translation: CASRGPEAFF.